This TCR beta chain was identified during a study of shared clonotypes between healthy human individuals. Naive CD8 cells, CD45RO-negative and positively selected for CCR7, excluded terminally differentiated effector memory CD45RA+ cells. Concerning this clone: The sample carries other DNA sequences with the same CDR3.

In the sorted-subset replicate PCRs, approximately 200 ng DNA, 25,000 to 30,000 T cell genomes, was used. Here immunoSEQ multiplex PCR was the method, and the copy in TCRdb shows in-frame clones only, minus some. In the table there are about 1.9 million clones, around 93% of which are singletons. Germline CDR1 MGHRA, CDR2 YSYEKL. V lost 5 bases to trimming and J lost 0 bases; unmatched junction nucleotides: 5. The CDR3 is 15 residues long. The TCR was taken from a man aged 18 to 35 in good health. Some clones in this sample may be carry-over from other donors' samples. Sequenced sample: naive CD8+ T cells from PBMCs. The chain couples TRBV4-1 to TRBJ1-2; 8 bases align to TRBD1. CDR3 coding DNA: TGCGCCAGCAGCTACCGGGACAGGACTAACTATGGCTACACCTTC. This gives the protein CASSYRDRTNYGYTF.